This TCR beta chain was sequenced during a study of blood T cell repertoires in COVID-19. Study in general: The United States, Italy and Spain were the sources of the acute and convalescent COVID-19 samples. PBMCs, B-cell-depleted T cells, or T cells were the source of the cDNA or gDNA that made up the material.

Per the authors' pipeline: Counts of nucleated cells, estimated from reference gene primer amplification, were obtained. Repertoires were generated with immunoSEQ multiplex PCR, while TCRdb's copy carries only in-frame clones and drops some. V and J calls plus clone size are reproduced from that table; the DNA served to infer D and trimming. This table holds 150,000 to 200,000 clones, about 76% found once. The V gene lost 5 bases and the J gene lost 6 bases, with 7 bases spanning the gap. CDR1 is MNHEY, CDR2 SVGAGI, per germline. The CDR3 is made up of 12 amino acids. This clone was detected only a few times.

The chain employs TRBV6-5 and TRBJ2-2; possible D gene TRBD1, 5 bases. This clonotype was sampled from a woman between 50 and 59 years old with active or convalescent COVID-19. Sequenced input: peripheral blood. The CDR3 region is CASSPRAGELFF. The CDR3 bases are TGTGCCAGCAGTCCCAGGGCCGGGGAGCTGTTTTTT.